This paragraph covers one T cell receptor (beta chain) sequence. Its antigen is currently unknown. These data are taken from a study of T cell responses to AZD1222 COVID-19 vaccine. General observations from the study: The study identified only 6 or 7 AZD1222 recipients as seropositive at baseline. Spike-specific TCR breadth and depth rose after two AZD1222 doses.

Method: immunoSEQ multiplex PCR; TCRdb's copy keeps in-frame clones and lacks some. The data hold about 130,000 clones, with about 87% observed a single time. Germline V CDR1 and CDR2: SQVTM, ANQGSEA. This CDR3 comprises 13 residues. Trimming took 1 base from V and 8 from J, leaving 14 bases between them. The gene calls are TRBV29-1 and TRBJ1-2; D uncertain. The sequence was obtained from an adult in good health. Sequenced here: peripheral blood, sampled on day 0 of AZD1222 vaccination. The CDR3 DNA reads as TGCAGCGTTGAAGTCCGGGTTCTAGGGGGCTACACCTTC. Its translation: CSVEVRVLGGYTF.